The present T cell receptor (beta chain) was sequenced within a study of blood T cell repertoires in COVID-19. Germline CDR1 reads MNHEY; CDR2 reads SVGAGI. After removal of 8 bases from V and 0 bases from J, the junction contained 7 bases not matched to a gene. The CDR3 sequence is 15 residues long. Data came from immunoSEQ multiplex PCR; TCRdb stores just in-frame clones and leaves some out. The table has hundreds of thousands of clones, around 89% seen once; the top ten hold about 0.26%. Sequencing was carried out using peripheral blood. The TCR was taken from a woman in her late teens or twenties with acute or convalescent COVID-19. The chain is built from TRBV6-5 and TRBJ1-1, with TRBD1 matching over 9 bases. This chain's CDR3 is CASFRQGGMNTEAFF. As DNA, the CDR3 is TGTGCCAGCTTCCGACAGGGGGGCATGAACACTGAAGCTTTCTTT.